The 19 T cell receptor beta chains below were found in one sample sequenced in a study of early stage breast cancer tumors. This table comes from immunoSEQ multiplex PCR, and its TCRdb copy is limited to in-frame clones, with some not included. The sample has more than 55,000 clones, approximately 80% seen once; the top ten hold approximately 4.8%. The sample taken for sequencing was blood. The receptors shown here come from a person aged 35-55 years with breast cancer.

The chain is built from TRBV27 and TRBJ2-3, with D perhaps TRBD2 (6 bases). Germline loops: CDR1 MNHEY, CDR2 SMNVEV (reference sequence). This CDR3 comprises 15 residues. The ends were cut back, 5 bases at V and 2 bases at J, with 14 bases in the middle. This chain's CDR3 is CASSGAGRYTDTQYF. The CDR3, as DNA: TGTGCCAGCAGTGGGGCGGGACGGTACACAGATACGCAGTATTTT.

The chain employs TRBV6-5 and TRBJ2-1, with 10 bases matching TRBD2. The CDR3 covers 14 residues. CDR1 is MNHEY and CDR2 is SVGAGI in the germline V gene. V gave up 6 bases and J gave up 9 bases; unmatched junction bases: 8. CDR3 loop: CASSPPGLASEQFF. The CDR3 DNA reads TGTGCCAGCAGCCCACCGGGACTAGCGTCTGAGCAGTTCTTC.

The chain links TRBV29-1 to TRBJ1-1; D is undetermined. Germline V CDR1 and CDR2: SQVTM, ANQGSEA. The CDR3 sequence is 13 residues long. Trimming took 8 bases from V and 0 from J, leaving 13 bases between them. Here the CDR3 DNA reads TGCAGCCCGAGTAGGGAGGTGAACACTGAAGCTTTCTTT. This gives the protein CSPSREVNTEAFF.

For the CDR3, the DNA is TGCAGCGTACTCAGGGGGGATCAGCCCCAGCATTTT. Its translation is CSVLRGDQPQHF. This chain joins TRBV29-1 and TRBJ1-5, with 7 bases fitting TRBD1. CDR1 and CDR2 from the germline V gene are SQVTM and ANQGSEA. V lost 6 bases to trimming and J lost 5 bases; unmatched junction nucleotides: 4. The CDR3 has 12 amino acids. The entire variable domain, with the rest obtained from reference TRBV29-1 and TRBJ1-5, is as follows: SAVISQKPSRDICQRGTSLTIQCQVDSQVTMMFWYRQQPGQSLTLIATANQGSEATYESGFVIDKFPISRPNLTFSTLTVSNMSPEDSSIYLCSVLRGDQPQHFGDGTRLSIL.

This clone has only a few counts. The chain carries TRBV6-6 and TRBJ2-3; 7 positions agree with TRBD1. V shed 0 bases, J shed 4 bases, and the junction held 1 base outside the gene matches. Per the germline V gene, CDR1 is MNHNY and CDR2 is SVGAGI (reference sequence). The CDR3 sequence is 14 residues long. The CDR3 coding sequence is TGTGCCAGCAGTTACTCTACAGGGGCAGATACGCAGTATTTT. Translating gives CASSYSTGADTQYF.

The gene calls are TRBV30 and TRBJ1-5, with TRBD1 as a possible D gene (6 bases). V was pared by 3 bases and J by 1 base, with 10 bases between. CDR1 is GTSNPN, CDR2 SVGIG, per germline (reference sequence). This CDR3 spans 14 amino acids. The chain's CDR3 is CAWRGGASNQPQHF. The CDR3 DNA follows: TGTGCCTGGAGAGGGGGGGCAAGCAATCAGCCCCAGCATTTT.

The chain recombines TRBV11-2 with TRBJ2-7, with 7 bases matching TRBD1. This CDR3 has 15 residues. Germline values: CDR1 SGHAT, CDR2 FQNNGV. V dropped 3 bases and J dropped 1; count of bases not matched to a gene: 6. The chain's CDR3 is CASSLYGQDSYEQYF. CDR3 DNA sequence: TGTGCCAGCAGCTTGTATGGACAGGATTCCTACGAGCAGTACTTC.

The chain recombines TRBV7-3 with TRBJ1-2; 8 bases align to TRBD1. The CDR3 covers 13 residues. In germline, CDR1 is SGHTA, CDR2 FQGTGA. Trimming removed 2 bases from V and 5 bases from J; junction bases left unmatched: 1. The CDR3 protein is CASSLGQGYGYTF. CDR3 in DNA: TGTGCCAGCAGCTTAGGACAGGGTTATGGCTACACCTTC. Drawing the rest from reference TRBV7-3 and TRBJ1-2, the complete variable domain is GAGVSQTPSNKVTEKGKYVELRCDPISGHTALYWYRQSLGQGPEFLIYFQGTGAADDSGLPNDRFFAVRPEGSVSTLKIQRTERGDSAVYLCASSLGQGYGYTFGSGTRLTVV.

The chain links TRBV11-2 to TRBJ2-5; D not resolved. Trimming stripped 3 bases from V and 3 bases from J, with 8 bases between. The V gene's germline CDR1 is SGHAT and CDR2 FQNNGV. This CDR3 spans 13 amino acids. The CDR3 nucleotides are TGTGCCAGCAGCTTGACTTACGAAGAGACCCAGTACTTC. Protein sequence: CASSLTYEETQYF.

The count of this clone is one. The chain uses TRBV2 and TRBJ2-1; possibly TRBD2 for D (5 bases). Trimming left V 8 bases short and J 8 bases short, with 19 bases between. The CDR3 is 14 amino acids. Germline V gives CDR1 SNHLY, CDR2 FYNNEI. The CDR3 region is CASLGRLAYDEQFF. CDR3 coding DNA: TGTGCCAGCTTGGGCCGGCTAGCTTATGATGAGCAGTTCTTC. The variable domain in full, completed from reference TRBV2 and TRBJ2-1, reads EPEVTQTPSHQVTQMGQEVILRCVPISNHLYFYWYRQILGQKVEFLVSFYNNEISEKSEIFDDQFSVERPDGSNFTLKIRSTKLEDSAMYFCASLGRLAYDEQFFGPGTRLTVL.

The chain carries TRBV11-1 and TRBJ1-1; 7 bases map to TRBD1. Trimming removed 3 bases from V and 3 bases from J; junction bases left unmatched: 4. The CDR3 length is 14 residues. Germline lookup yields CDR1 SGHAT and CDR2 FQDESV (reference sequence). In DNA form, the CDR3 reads TGTGCCAGCAGCTTCGACAGGGTCGACACTGAAGCTTTCTTT. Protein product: CASSFDRVDTEAFF.

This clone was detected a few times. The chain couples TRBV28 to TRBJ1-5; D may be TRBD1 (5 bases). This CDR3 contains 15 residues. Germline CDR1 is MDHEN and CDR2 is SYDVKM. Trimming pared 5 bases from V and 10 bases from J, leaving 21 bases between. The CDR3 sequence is CASSRYQTAGNPQHF. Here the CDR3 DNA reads TGTGCCAGCAGTAGGTACCAGACAGCAGGGAATCCCCAGCATTTT.

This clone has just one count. CDR3 sequence (DNA): TGTGCCAGCTCCCCAAGACAGGAAAGCTCTGGAAACACCATATATTTT. Its translation is CASSPRQESSGNTIYF. The J gene is TRBJ1-3, the V gene TRBV18, with TRBD1 as a possible D gene (6 bases). Germline CDR1 and CDR2: KGHSH and LQKENI. V gave up 6 bases and J gave up 0 bases, with 15 bases separating them. The length of the CDR3 is 16 residues.

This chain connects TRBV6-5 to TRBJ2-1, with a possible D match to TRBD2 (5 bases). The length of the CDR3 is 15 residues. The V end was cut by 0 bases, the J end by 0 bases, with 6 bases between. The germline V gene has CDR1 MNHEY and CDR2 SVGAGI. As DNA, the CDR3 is TGTGCCAGCAGTTACTCGGGGAGCTCCTACAATGAGCAGTTCTTC. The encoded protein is CASSYSGSSYNEQFF.

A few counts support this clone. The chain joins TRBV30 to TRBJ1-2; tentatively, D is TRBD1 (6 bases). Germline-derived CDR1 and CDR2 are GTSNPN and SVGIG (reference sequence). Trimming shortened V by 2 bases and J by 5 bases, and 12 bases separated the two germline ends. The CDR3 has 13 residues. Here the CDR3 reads CAWSLDSGYGYTF. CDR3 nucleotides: TGTGCCTGGAGTTTGGACAGCGGGTATGGCTACACCTTC.

The CDR3, as DNA: TGCGCCAGCAGTACCCTCAGGGGGCTCACTGAAGCTTTCTTT. Its protein product is CASSTLRGLTEAFF. This chain uses TRBV23-1 with TRBJ1-1, with 8 bases fitting TRBD1. TRBV23-1 is flagged as an ORF with uncertain function. The CDR3 is made up of 14 amino acids. The ends lost 5 bases at V and 4 bases at J; junction bases unmatched: 6.

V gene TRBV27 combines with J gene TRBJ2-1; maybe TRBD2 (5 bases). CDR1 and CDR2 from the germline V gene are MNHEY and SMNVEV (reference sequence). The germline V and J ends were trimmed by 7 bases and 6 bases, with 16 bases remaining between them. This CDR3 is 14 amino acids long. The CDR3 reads CASKGERAFNEQFF. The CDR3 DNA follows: TGTGCCAGCAAGGGAGAAAGGGCCTTCAATGAGCAGTTCTTC.

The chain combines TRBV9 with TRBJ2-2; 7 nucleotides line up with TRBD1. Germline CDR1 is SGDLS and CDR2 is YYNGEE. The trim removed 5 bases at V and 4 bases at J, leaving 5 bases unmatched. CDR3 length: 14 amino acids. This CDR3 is CASRGQLSTGELFF. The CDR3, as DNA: TGTGCCAGCAGGGGACAGCTTTCCACCGGGGAGCTGTTTTTT. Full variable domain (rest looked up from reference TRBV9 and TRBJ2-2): DSGVTQTPKHLITATGQRVTLRCSPRSGDLSVYWYQQSLDQGLQFLIQYYNGEERAKGNILERFSAQQFPDLHSELNLSSLELGDSALYFCASRGQLSTGELFFGEGSRLTVL.

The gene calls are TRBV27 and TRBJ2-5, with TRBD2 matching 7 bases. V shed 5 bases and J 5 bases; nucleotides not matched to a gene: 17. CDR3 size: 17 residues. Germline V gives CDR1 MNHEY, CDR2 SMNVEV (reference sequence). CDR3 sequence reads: CASSPRTPERGVETQYF. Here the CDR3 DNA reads TGTGCCAGCAGTCCCCGGACCCCAGAGCGGGGAGTGGAGACCCAGTACTTC.